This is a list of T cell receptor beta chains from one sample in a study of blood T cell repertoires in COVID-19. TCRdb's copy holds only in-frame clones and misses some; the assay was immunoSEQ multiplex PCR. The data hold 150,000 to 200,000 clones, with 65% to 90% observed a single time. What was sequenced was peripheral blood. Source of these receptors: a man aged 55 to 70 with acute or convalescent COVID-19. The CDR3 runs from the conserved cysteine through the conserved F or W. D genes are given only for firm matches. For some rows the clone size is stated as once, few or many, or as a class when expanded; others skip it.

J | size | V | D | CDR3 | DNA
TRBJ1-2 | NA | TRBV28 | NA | CASSLGGLGANYGYTF | TGTGCCAGCAGTCTAGGGGGTCTCGGGGCTAACTATGGCTACACCTTC
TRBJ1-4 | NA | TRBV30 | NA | CAWSAIGELFF | TGTGCCTGGAGCGCGATCGGAGAACTGTTTTTT
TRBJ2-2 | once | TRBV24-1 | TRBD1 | CATGSGTGAGELFF | TGTGCCACCGGATCCGGGACAGGGGCCGGGGAGCTGTTTTTT
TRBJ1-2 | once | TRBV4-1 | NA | CASSNERRGNYGYTF | TGCGCCAGCAGCAACGAGAGAAGGGGTAACTATGGCTACACCTTC
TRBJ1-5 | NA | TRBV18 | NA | CASSPPGHYSNQPQHF | TGTGCCAGCTCACCACCCGGACATTATAGCAATCAGCCCCAGCATTTT
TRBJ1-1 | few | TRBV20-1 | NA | CSASRTPNTEAFF | TGCAGTGCTAGTCGGACACCCAACACTGAAGCTTTCTTT
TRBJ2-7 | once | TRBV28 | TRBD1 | CAITPGQGYYEQYF | TGTGCCATCACCCCGGGACAGGGATACTACGAGCAGTACTTC
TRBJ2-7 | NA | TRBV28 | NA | CASSRVRRPTPYEQYF | TGTGCCAGCAGTCGGGTTAGGAGGCCGACCCCCTACGAGCAGTACTTC
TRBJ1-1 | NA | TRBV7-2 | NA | CASSSQAGLSAEAFF | TGTGCCAGCAGTTCCCAGGCAGGGCTGAGCGCTGAAGCTTTCTTT
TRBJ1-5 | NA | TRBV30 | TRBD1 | CAWSNGDSQPQHF | TGTGCCTGGAGTAACGGGGACAGCCAGCCCCAGCATTTT
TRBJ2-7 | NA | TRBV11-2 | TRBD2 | CASSFPGGPYEQYF | TGTGCCAGCAGCTTCCCGGGGGGACCCTACGAGCAGTACTTC
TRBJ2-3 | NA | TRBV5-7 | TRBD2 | CASSFGTSGNTDTQYF | TGTGCCAGCAGCTTCGGGACTAGCGGAAACACAGATACGCAGTATTTT
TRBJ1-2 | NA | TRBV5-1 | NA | CASSLDTAYGYTF | TGCGCCAGCAGCTTGGACACAGCCTATGGCTACACCTTC
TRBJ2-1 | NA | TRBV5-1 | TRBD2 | CASSPRLAGYNEQFF | TGCGCCAGCAGCCCCAGGCTAGCGGGATACAATGAGCAGTTCTTC
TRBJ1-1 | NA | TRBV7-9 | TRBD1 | CASSTGTGAANTEAFF | TGTGCCAGCAGCACCGGGACAGGGGCGGCAAACACTGAAGCTTTCTTT
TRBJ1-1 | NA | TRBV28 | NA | CASSLEAGMNTEAFF | TGTGCCAGCAGTTTAGAAGCGGGGATGAACACTGAAGCTTTCTTT
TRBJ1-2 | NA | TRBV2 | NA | CASKSQGGGNYGYTF | TGTGCCAGCAAATCTCAGGGAGGTGGGAACTATGGCTACACCTTC
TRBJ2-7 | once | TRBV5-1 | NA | CASSVGLTTYEQYF | TGCGCCAGCAGCGTCGGACTTACCACCTACGAGCAGTACTTC
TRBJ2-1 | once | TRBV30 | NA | CAWSSDWAAYNEQFF | TGTGCCTGGAGTTCGGACTGGGCCGCCTACAATGAGCAGTTCTTC
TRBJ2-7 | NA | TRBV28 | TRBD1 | CASSLGTERYEQYF | TGTGCCAGCAGTTTAGGGACAGAGCGTTACGAGCAGTACTTC
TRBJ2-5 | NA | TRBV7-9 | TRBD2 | CASSRLAGGGGETQYF | TGTGCCAGCAGCCGACTCGCGGGAGGGGGGGGAGAGACCCAGTACTTC
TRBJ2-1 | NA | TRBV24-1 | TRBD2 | CATSDSTSGRAEQFF | TGTGCCACCAGTGATTCGACTAGCGGGAGGGCCGAGCAGTTCTTC
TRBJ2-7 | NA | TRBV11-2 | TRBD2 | CASRLAGASYEQYF | TGTGCCAGCAGGTTAGCGGGTGCCTCCTACGAGCAGTACTTC
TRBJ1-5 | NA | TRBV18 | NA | CASSPRGGQPQHF | TGTGCCAGCTCACCCCGGGGGGGTCAGCCCCAGCATTTT
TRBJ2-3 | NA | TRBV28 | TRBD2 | CASSFTRGLAGGPPGADTQYF | TGTGCCAGCAGTTTCACCAGGGGACTAGCGGGAGGGCCTCCTGGCGCAGATACGCAGTATTTT
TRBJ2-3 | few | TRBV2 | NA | CASSGGFSTDTQYF | TGTGCCAGCAGTGGGGGCTTTAGCACAGATACGCAGTATTTT
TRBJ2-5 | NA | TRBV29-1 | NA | CSVAARPGETQYF | TGCAGCGTTGCGGCCAGGCCAGGCGAGACCCAGTACTTC
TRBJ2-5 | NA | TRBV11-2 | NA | CASSLGRSAASRETQYF | TGTGCCAGCAGCTTAGGAAGAAGCGCGGCCAGTAGAGAGACCCAGTACTTC
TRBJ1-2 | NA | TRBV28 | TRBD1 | CASSLPGTGGYGYTF | TGTGCCAGCAGCTTACCTGGGACAGGAGGCTATGGCTACACCTTC
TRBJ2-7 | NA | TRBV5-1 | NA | CASSLEDSSYEQYF | TGCGCCAGCAGCTTGGAAGACAGCTCCTACGAGCAGTACTTC
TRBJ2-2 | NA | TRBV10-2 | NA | CASTSDQGATGELFF | TGCGCCAGCACCTCCGACCAGGGTGCAACCGGGGAGCTGTTTTTT